These 16 T cell receptor beta chains were sequenced from one sample in a study of CD8 T cells in ankylosing spondylitis. TCRdb reprocessed the 5' RACE reads via MiXCR and lists one record per CDR3 protein. The sample lists some 270,000 distinct CDR3 sequences, roughly a third occurring once. Input material: blood, either unsorted or a sorted T cell fraction (not recorded which). The receptor source for this set is a male donor with ankylosing spondylitis or in good health (not recorded which).

V usage is TRBV6-1 and J usage is TRBJ2-6; D unclear. The germline gives CDR1 MNHNS, CDR2 SASEGT. With 8 bases removed from V and 0 bases from J, the gap between germline ends came to 17 bases. There are 17 residues in the CDR3. The CDR3 bases are TGTGCCAGCTTGGCGAAAGACCAGTACTCTGGGGCCAACGTCCTGACTTTC. Translation gives CASLAKDQYSGANVLTF.

This rearrangement joins TRBV12-3 or TRBV12-4 to TRBJ2-1, with D uncertain. CDR3 size: 15 residues. Trimming shortened V by 5 bases and J by 0 bases, and 11 bases separated the two germline ends. Here the CDR3 DNA reads TGTGCCAGCAGTCCCAGCGAAACCTCCTACAATGAGCAGTTCTTC. It encodes CASSPSETSYNEQFF.

The chain combines TRBV3-1 with TRBJ2-4; TRBD1 matches at 8 bases. Germline V gene sequence: CDR1 LGHDT, CDR2 YNNKEL (reference sequence). This CDR3 is 14 amino acids long. V shed 5 bases, J shed 5 bases, and the junction held 5 bases outside the gene matches. The CDR3 DNA reads as TGTGCCAGCAGCGAAGCAGGGGGCGAAAACATTCAGTACTTC. It codes for CASSEAGGENIQYF.

The chain couples TRBV3-1 to TRBJ2-1, with TRBD2 identical over 12 bases. V dropped 0 bases and J dropped 10; count of bases not matched to a gene: 7. The CDR3 contains 16 residues. In germline, CDR1 is LGHDT, CDR2 YNNKEL (reference sequence). CDR3 in DNA: TGTGCCAGCAGCCAAGATCTACTAGGACTAGCGGGGGAGCAGTTCTTC. Amino acids: CASSQDLLGLAGEQFF.

Only one count was recorded for this clonotype. The chain couples TRBV3-1 to TRBJ2-2, with 7 positions matching TRBD1. Per the germline V gene, CDR1 is LGHDT and CDR2 is YNNKEL (reference sequence). With V trimmed by 4 bases and J by 1 base, 12 bases remained unmatched. The CDR3 totals 18 residues. The CDR3 spells CASSRRNTGARNTGELFF. CDR3 nucleotides: TGTGCCAGCAGCCGGAGAAATACAGGGGCGCGGAACACCGGGGAGCTGTTTTTT.

This clonotype was recorded only once. The genes are TRBV27 and TRBJ1-3; D is unresolved. The CDR3 extends over 13 amino acids. Trimming stripped 5 bases from V and 4 bases from J, with 9 bases between. CDR1 is MNHEY, CDR2 SMNVEV, per germline (reference sequence). For the CDR3, the DNA is TGTGCCAGCAGTCCCAGTGGGGGAAACACCATATATTTT. Amino acid sequence: CASSPSGGNTIYF.

This clonotype was counted a few times. The chain carries TRBV28 and TRBJ2-5, with 7 positions matching TRBD1. Germline V gene lookup returns CDR1 MDHEN and CDR2 SYDVKM. This CDR3 spans 15 amino acids. The V and J ends lost 5 bases and 0 bases, in that order; junction bases with no gene match: 6. DNA for the CDR3: TGTGCCAGCAGTACCGCCAGGGGGTACCAAGAGACCCAGTACTTC. Protein product: CASSTARGYQETQYF.

This clonotype was detected a few times. The chain links TRBV6-1 to TRBJ2-5, with 7 bases identical to TRBD1. Unmatched junction bases numbered 9, after V lost 8 bases and J lost 0 bases. CDR1 is MNHNS and CDR2 is SASEGT in the germline V gene. The CDR3 has 15 residues. CDR3 amino acids: CASGRRGQYQETQYF. The CDR3 region has the DNA TGTGCCAGCGGAAGAAGGGGGCAGTACCAAGAGACCCAGTACTTC.

The chain employs TRBV7-8 and TRBJ2-5, with D possibly matching TRBD2 (7 bases). V gave up 1 base and J gave up 5 bases, with 20 bases separating them. Germline CDR1 and CDR2: SGHVS and FQNEAQ. The CDR3 runs 17 residues. The CDR3 DNA is TGTGCCAGCAGCTTAGGGTGGGGCGGGGGCGCAGCGGAGACCCAGTACTTC. This codes for CASSLGWGGGAAETQYF.

The rearrangement joins TRBV12-3 or TRBV12-4 to TRBJ2-2; D is possibly TRBD1 (6 bases). V was pared by 5 bases and J by 5 bases, with 15 bases between. This CDR3 has 15 amino acids. The CDR3 nucleotides are TGTGCCAGCAGTGAAACAGGGATACGGACCGGGGAGCTGTTTTTT. It is translated as CASSETGIRTGELFF.

This clonotype was seen many times. V and J are TRBV29-1 and TRBJ2-7, with 8 bases matching TRBD1. CDR3 length: 15 residues. Germline loops: CDR1 SQVTM, CDR2 ANQGSEA. Trimming at V came to 0 bases and at J to 4 bases, leaving 8 bases not matched to a gene. The CDR3 sequence: CSVEDPGTGGYEQYF. The CDR3 DNA is TGCAGCGTTGAAGATCCCGGGACAGGAGGATACGAGCAGTACTTC.

In this sample, this clonotype turned up a few times. The chain employs TRBV3-1 and TRBJ1-1; no clear D. This CDR3 contains 14 residues. Germline V gene lookup returns CDR1 LGHDT and CDR2 YNNKEL (reference sequence). The V end lost 4 bases, the J end lost 3 bases, and 12 bases lay between the germline ends. CDR3 nucleotides: TGTGCCAGCAGCCCCCTCGGGAGGTACACTGAAGCTTTCTTT. It is translated as CASSPLGRYTEAFF.

V and J are TRBV12-3 or TRBV12-4 and TRBJ2-7, with 10 bases identical to TRBD1. The V and J ends lost 6 bases and 3 bases, in that order; junction bases with no gene match: 5. The CDR3 is 14 residues long. CDR3 DNA: TGTGCCAGCAGCCGCGGGACAGGGGACTACGAGCAGTACTTC. This translates into CASSRGTGDYEQYF.

This clonotype occurred many times. J is TRBJ2-7 and V is TRBV29-1; TRBD1 matches 8 bases. V shed 4 bases, J shed 1 base, and the junction held 3 bases outside the gene matches. The CDR3 is made up of 13 amino acids. Germline assignment: CDR1 SQVTM and CDR2 ANQGSEA. CDR3 bases: TGCAGCGTTGGGACAGGGTTTTCCTACGAGCAGTACTTC. It yields the protein CSVGTGFSYEQYF.

This sequence joins TRBV7-9 and TRBJ2-7; a possible D gene is TRBD2 (6 bases). The CDR3 covers 16 residues. V was clipped by 4 bases and J by 5 bases, with 21 bases between them. CDR1 and CDR2 from the germline V gene are SEHNR and FQNEAQ (reference sequence). CDR3 amino acids: CASSSQTTGLRNEQYF. CDR3 coding DNA: TGTGCCAGCAGCTCCCAAACCACGGGACTCAGAAACGAGCAGTACTTC.

At least ten counts were recorded for this clonotype. The chain recombines TRBV12-3 or TRBV12-4 with TRBJ2-7, with D unresolved. Trimming pared 0 bases from V and 4 bases from J, leaving 4 bases between. The CDR3 has 12 residues. DNA for the CDR3: TGTGCCAGCAGTTTAGCCGGGTACGAGCAGTACTTC. This codes for CASSLAGYEQYF.